The 24 T cell receptor beta chains reported below all come from one sample, sequenced in a study of T cell responses to AZD1222 COVID-19 vaccine. Repertoires were generated with immunoSEQ multiplex PCR, while TCRdb's copy carries only in-frame clones and drops some. The sample includes 200,000 or so clones, roughly 90% of them seen just once. This sample comprised peripheral blood, obtained on day 0 of AZD1222 vaccination. The receptors originated from an adult in good health.

This clone has at least ten counts. The chain carries TRBV6-2 or TRBV6-3 and TRBJ1-1, with a tentative D call TRBD1 (6 bases). The CDR3 is 13 residues long. Germline CDR1 is MNHEY and CDR2 is SVGEGT. Trimming removed 0 bases at V and 10 bases at J, with 12 bases between. CDR3 in DNA: TGTGCCAGCAGTTACTCAGGACAGTCTACAGCTTTCTTT. This codes for CASSYSGQSTAFF.

This sequence joins TRBV5-1 and TRBJ1-1, with a possible D match to TRBD1 (6 bases). CDR3 length equals 16 residues. Trimming took off 1 base at V and 4 bases at J, with 17 bases between the two ends. Per the germline V gene, CDR1 is SGHRS and CDR2 is YFSETQ. The CDR3 spells CASSLMGTTDGTEAFF. Written as DNA, the CDR3 is TGCGCCAGCAGCTTGATGGGGACAACTGATGGCACTGAAGCTTTCTTT. The variable domain in full, with the rest retrieved from reference TRBV5-1 and TRBJ1-1, is KAGVTQTPRYLIKTRGQQVTLSCSPISGHRSVSWYQQTPGQGLQFLFEYFSETQRNKGNFPGRFSGRQFSNSRSEMNVSTLELGDSALYLCASSLMGTTDGTEAFFGQGTRLTVV.

This rearrangement joins TRBV11-3 to TRBJ2-2; D may be TRBD2 (5 bases). The germline V gene has CDR1 SGHNT and CDR2 YENEEA. The CDR3 spans 15 residues. The V gene lost 5 bases and the J gene lost 2 bases, with 12 bases spanning the gap. The CDR3 DNA sequence: TGTGCCAGCAGCCCCGTTCGGGGAAACACCGGGGAGCTGTTTTTT. This sequence encodes CASSPVRGNTGELFF.

The chain links TRBV19 to TRBJ1-2; weak D call: TRBD1 (5 bases). Germline loops: CDR1 LNHDA, CDR2 SQIVND (reference sequence). V lost 6 bases, J lost 2 bases, and 16 bases lay in between. CDR3 size: 15 residues. For the CDR3, the DNA is TGTGCCAGTAGGGTACCGGGGACGGGGAACTATGGCTACACCTTC. This codes for CASRVPGTGNYGYTF.

This chain uses TRBV3-1 (or the pseudogene TRBV3-2) with TRBJ2-6, with D perhaps TRBD1 (5 bases). The CDR3 contains 15 residues. The germline V gene encodes CDR1 LGHDT and CDR2 YNNKEL (reference sequence). Trimming left V 0 bases short and J 3 bases short, with 6 bases between. The CDR3 reads CASSQDDSGANVLTF. Written as DNA, the CDR3 is TGTGCCAGCAGCCAAGATGACAGTGGGGCCAACGTCCTGACTTTC.

The chain has TRBV7-2 and TRBJ2-1; D uncertain. CDR3 size: 12 residues. Germline V gene sequence: CDR1 SGHTA, CDR2 FQGNSA. The V gene lost 6 bases and the J gene lost 9 bases, with 12 bases spanning the gap. CDR3 in DNA: TGTGCCAGCAGTCGTACCTCGGGTGAGCAGTTCTTC. Amino acid sequence: CASSRTSGEQFF.

CDR3 sequence: CASSLKGLNNEQFF. As DNA, the CDR3 is TGTGCCAGCAGCTTAAAAGGACTTAACAATGAGCAGTTCTTC. The chain links TRBV7-2 to TRBJ2-1, with D possibly being TRBD2 (5 bases). The V gene lost 2 bases and the J gene lost 5 bases, with 10 bases spanning the gap. Germline loops: CDR1 SGHTA, CDR2 FQGNSA. The CDR3 loop spans 14 amino acids.

This chain connects TRBV14 to TRBJ2-7; D is undetermined. Germline CDR1 SGHDN, CDR2 FVKESK. This CDR3 region has 14 residues. V was pared by 0 bases and J by 7 bases, with 13 bases between. CDR3 nucleotide sequence: TGTGCCAGCAGCCAAGATGTTCTGGTGGGGGAGCAGTACTTC. Protein product: CASSQDVLVGEQYF.

The J gene is TRBJ2-1, the V gene TRBV5-1; 9 bases align to TRBD2. This CDR3 comprises 17 residues. Germline CDR1 SGHRS, CDR2 YFSETQ. J lost 0 bases, V lost 1 base, and 5 bases had no gene match. The DNA of the CDR3 is TGCGCCAGCAGCTTGAGGGGTAGCGGGAGCTCCTACAATGAGCAGTTCTTC. Translation gives CASSLRGSGSSYNEQFF.

This clone was recorded once. The chain recombines TRBV19 with TRBJ1-1; D is unclear. The CDR3 totals 17 residues. Trimming took 0 bases from V and 4 from J, leaving 18 bases between them. Per the germline V gene, CDR1 is LNHDA and CDR2 is SQIVND (reference sequence). The CDR3 region is CASSIDLTDKWGTEAFF. For the CDR3, the DNA is TGTGCCAGTAGTATAGATCTCACAGACAAGTGGGGCACTGAAGCTTTCTTT.

V gene TRBV7-9 combines with J gene TRBJ1-4; D not certain. The V end lost 6 bases, the J end lost 3 bases, and 8 bases lay between the germline ends. CDR1 SEHNR and CDR2 FQNEAQ come from the germline V gene (reference sequence). The CDR3 is 13 amino acids. The CDR3 protein is CASRQSSNEKLFF. CDR3 coding DNA: TGTGCCAGCAGACAGTCTTCTAATGAAAAACTGTTTTTT.

This chain links TRBV5-1 with TRBJ1-3, with D unclear. Germline CDR1 and CDR2: SGHRS and YFSETQ. CDR3 length: 15 residues. The germline V and J ends were trimmed by 0 bases and 1 base, with 8 bases remaining between them. The CDR3 coding sequence is TGCGCCAGCAGCTTGGATGGAAAGTCTGGAAACACCATATATTTT. It yields the protein CASSLDGKSGNTIYF. The whole variable domain, remainder taken from reference TRBV5-1 and TRBJ1-3, is KAGVTQTPRYLIKTRGQQVTLSCSPISGHRSVSWYQQTPGQGLQFLFEYFSETQRNKGNFPGRFSGRQFSNSRSEMNVSTLELGDSALYLCASSLDGKSGNTIYFGEGSWLTVV.

The chain has TRBV5-3 and TRBJ2-7, with 13 bases matching TRBD2. TRBV5-3 is recorded as an ORF, its role being uncertain. The length of the CDR3 is 14 residues. V gave up 5 bases and J gave up 6 bases; unmatched junction bases: 5. CDR3 in DNA: TGTGCCAGAAGGGCCGGGACTAGCGGGATCGAGCAGTACTTC. Translated: CARRAGTSGIEQYF.

J is TRBJ1-1 and V is TRBV7-2; 8 bases agree with TRBD1. Germline trimming cut 5 bases from V and 1 base from J; bases unmatched to any gene: 6. The CDR3 sequence is 15 residues long. The V gene's germline CDR1 is SGHTA and CDR2 FQGNSA. This chain's CDR3 is CASSTPGQGNTEAFF. The CDR3, as DNA: TGTGCCAGCAGCACTCCCGGACAGGGGAACACTGAAGCTTTCTTT. Looking up the rest from reference TRBV7-2 and TRBJ1-1 gives the full variable domain: GAGVSQSPSNKVTEKGKDVELRCDPISGHTALYWYRQSLGQGLEFLIYFQGNSAPDKSGLPSDRFSAERTGGSVSTLTIQRTQQEDSAVYLCASSTPGQGNTEAFFGQGTRLTVV.

The V and J genes are TRBV25-1 and TRBJ2-7; D unclear. This CDR3 comprises 16 residues. V lost 4 bases to trimming and J lost 3 bases, with 19 bases between them. The germline CDR1 and CDR2 sequences are MGHDK and SYGVNS. CDR3 amino acids: CASSGYSNSPRYEQYF. Here the CDR3 DNA reads TGTGCCAGCAGTGGGTATTCGAACTCACCGCGCTACGAGCAGTACTTC.

The V gene is TRBV10-3, the J gene TRBJ2-7; D might be TRBD1 (6 bases). The CDR3 has 12 amino acids. Trimming left V 6 bases short and J 1 base short, with 7 bases between. Germline loops: CDR1 ENHRY, CDR2 SYGVKD. The CDR3 nucleotides are TGTGCCATCAGGGGACAATCCTACGAGCAGTACTTC. Its translation: CAIRGQSYEQYF.

CDR3 nucleotides: TGTGCCAGCAGTGCACAGGGGTCCAAAAACATTCAGTACTTC. Translated: CASSAQGSKNIQYF. The gene calls are TRBV6-6 and TRBJ2-4; 7 positions agree with TRBD1. The CDR3 runs to 14 residues. Germline assignment: CDR1 MNHNY and CDR2 SVGAGI (reference sequence). Germline trimming cut 5 bases from V and 2 bases from J; bases unmatched to any gene: 3.

The V and J genes are TRBV5-8 and TRBJ2-1; the D is unclear. The V gene's germline CDR1 is SGHTS and CDR2 YDEGEE. V was trimmed by 0 bases and J by 4 bases, leaving 11 bases between them. CDR3 size: 15 residues. CDR3: CASSLGQTQYNEQFF. The CDR3 DNA sequence: TGTGCCAGCAGCTTGGGGCAGACTCAATACAATGAGCAGTTCTTC.

The chain recombines TRBV19 with TRBJ2-5; 9 bases are a match to TRBD1. This CDR3 has 15 residues. Germline V gene data show CDR1 as LNHDA and CDR2 as SQIVND (reference sequence). V dropped 2 bases and J dropped 4; count of bases not matched to a gene: 5. CDR3 in DNA: TGTGCCAGTAGTATACTACGGACAGGGGTAGAGACCCAGTACTTC. Translated: CASSILRTGVETQYF. Based on the CDR3 plus reference TRBV19 and TRBJ2-5, the full variable domain is DGGITQSPKYLFRKEGQNVTLSCEQNLNHDAMYWYRQDPGQGLRLIYYSQIVNDFQKGDIAEGYSVSREKKESFPLTVTSAQKNPTAFYLCASSILRTGVETQYFGPGTRLLVL.

The rearrangement joins TRBV7-8 to TRBJ2-2, with TRBD1 as a possible D gene (6 bases). CDR3 length equals 17 residues. Germline V gene data show CDR1 as SGHVS and CDR2 as FQNEAQ. With 5 bases removed from V and 5 bases from J, the gap between germline ends came to 21 bases. The CDR3 sequence is CASSRASPARGTGELFF. The CDR3 DNA reads as TGTGCCAGCAGCCGAGCATCCCCAGCGAGGGGGACCGGGGAGCTGTTTTTT. Together with reference TRBV7-8 and TRBJ2-2, the CDR3 gives the full variable domain: GAGVSQSPRYKVAKRGQDVALRCDPISGHVSLFWYQQALGQGPEFLTYFQNEAQLDKSGLPSDRFFAERPEGSVSTLKIQRTQQEDSAVYLCASSRASPARGTGELFFGEGSRLTVL.

The genes are TRBV5-1 and TRBJ2-1; 14 positions agree with TRBD2. V gave up 0 bases and J gave up 8 bases; unmatched junction bases: 4. Germline CDR1 is SGHRS and CDR2 is YFSETQ. This CDR3 region has 16 residues. CDR3 coding DNA: TGCGCCAGCAGCTTGGCCGCGACTAGCGGGGGGGATGAGCAGTTCTTC. It encodes CASSLAATSGGDEQFF.

V is TRBV6-6 and J is TRBJ2-1, with D uncertain. The V and J ends lost 8 bases and 4 bases respectively, with 12 bases between them. Per the germline V gene, CDR1 is MNHNY and CDR2 is SVGAGI (reference sequence). The CDR3 extends over 13 amino acids. DNA of the CDR3: TGTGCCAGCGGCAATCGGTTGTACAATGAGCAGTTCTTC. As protein: CASGNRLYNEQFF.

About this clone itself: Different DNA sequences within this sample yield the same CDR3. The chain recombines TRBV19 with TRBJ2-1; D uncertain. This CDR3 region has 13 residues. V shed 1 base and J shed 6 bases, with 7 bases lying between them. CDR1 is LNHDA, CDR2 SQIVND, per germline (reference sequence). CDR3 sequence (DNA): TGTGCCAGTAGTATAGGTCCCTTCAATGAGCAGTTCTTC. It is translated as CASSIGPFNEQFF.

As to this clone: Other DNA sequences in this sample translate to the same CDR3. This chain links TRBV5-1 with TRBJ1-5; D ambiguous. CDR1 is SGHRS, CDR2 YFSETQ, per germline. CDR3 length: 13 residues. Trimming took 4 bases from V and 4 from J, leaving 9 bases between them. CDR3 sequence (DNA): TGCGCCAGCAGCGGGGATGGGAATCAGCCCCAGCATTTT. This encodes CASSGDGNQPQHF.